Below are 32 T cell receptor beta chains sequenced from a single sample in a study of blood T cells in healthy people across ages. The use of a sample-barcoded 5' primer and a J-beta primer mix characterized a second PCR of roughly 7 to 11 cycles. MiXCR, applied by TCRdb to the 5' RACE reads, yields one record per CDR3 protein. The table records 1,500,000 or so distinct CDR3 sequences, under 55% of them present only once. Sequencing was performed on blood. The origin of the receptors is a woman under 30 in good health.

The V and J genes are TRBV25-1 and TRBJ2-3; no firm D call. Per the germline V gene, CDR1 is MGHDK and CDR2 is SYGVNS. Trimming took 5 bases from V and 2 from J, leaving 5 bases between them. The CDR3 contains 12 residues. CDR3 bases: TGTGCCAGCAGTAACCCCACAGATACGCAGTATTTT. Protein sequence: CASSNPTDTQYF.

The V gene is TRBV7-9, the J gene TRBJ2-7; D gene unclear. Trimming took off 8 bases at V and 5 bases at J, with 13 bases between the two ends. CDR1 and CDR2 from the germline V gene are SEHNR and FQNEAQ (reference sequence). The CDR3 spans 12 residues. The CDR3 spells CASGQDRDEQYF. The DNA of the CDR3 is TGTGCCAGCGGGCAGGATAGGGACGAGCAGTACTTC.

This chain uses TRBV6-5 with TRBJ2-5; 10 bases align to TRBD1. Germline V gene data show CDR1 as MNHEY and CDR2 as SVGAGI. CDR3 length: 15 amino acids. The V gene end was trimmed by 6 bases and the J gene end by 6 bases; junction bases not matched to a gene: 10. The DNA of the CDR3 is TGTGCCAGCAGCCAACTAGGACAGGGGGGGAAGACCCAGTACTTC. Its translation: CASSQLGQGGKTQYF.

This clonotype was seen a few times. This rearrangement joins TRBV10-3 to TRBJ2-1; the D call may be TRBD1 or TRBD2 (5 bases each). With 0 bases removed from V and 3 bases from J, the gap between germline ends came to 12 bases. The V gene's germline CDR1 is ENHRY and CDR2 SYGVKD. The CDR3 has 16 amino acids. CDR3 sequence: CAISESKGTHYNEQFF. CDR3 sequence (DNA): TGTGCCATCAGTGAGTCGAAAGGGACGCACTACAATGAGCAGTTCTTC.

This clonotype was counted between two and nine times. The chain has TRBV12-3 or TRBV12-4 and TRBJ1-2; D not certain. V was pared by 6 bases and J by 8 bases, with 25 bases between. CDR3 length: 16 residues. CDR3 nucleotide sequence: TGTGCCAGCAGCCAATTTCTACTTAACGTAGGGAGGGGCTACACCTTC. This gives the protein CASSQFLLNVGRGYTF.

This clonotype turned up a few times. This chain connects TRBV20-1 to TRBJ2-7; 9 bases are shared with TRBD1. This CDR3 has 13 residues. Germline CDR1 DFQATT, CDR2 SNEGSKA (reference sequence). The V gene end was trimmed by 0 bases and the J gene end by 6 bases; junction bases not matched to a gene: 3. CDR3 protein: CSAREWTGAEQYF. The CDR3 region has the DNA TGCAGTGCTAGAGAATGGACAGGGGCCGAGCAGTACTTC.

The sample holds a few counts of this clonotype. The chain carries TRBV18 and TRBJ2-7; no definite D call. V lost 1 base and J lost 3, with 10 bases in between. Germline CDR1 and CDR2: KGHSH and LQKENI. The CDR3 spans 14 residues. CDR3 sequence reads: CASSPQGSYYEQYF. The CDR3 coding sequence is TGTGCCAGCTCACCACAGGGATCCTACTACGAGCAGTACTTC.

Here the CDR3 DNA reads TGTGCCACCAGCCCAACTCGGGGAAGCGGGAGCTCCTACAATGAGCAGTTCTTC. It translates to CATSPTRGSGSSYNEQFF. The chain is built from TRBV15 and TRBJ2-1; 8 bases fit TRBD2. Trimming took 5 bases from V and 0 from J; bases not matched to a gene: 12. This CDR3 comprises 18 residues. The V gene's germline CDR1 is LNHNV and CDR2 YYDKDF (reference sequence).

In the case of this clonotype: An end of the junction does not agree with germline; a read error may underlie this. The chain links TRBV5-6 to TRBJ2-3; 16 bases line up with TRBD2. Per germline, CDR1 SGHDT and CDR2 YYEEEE. The CDR3 has 18 amino acids. CDR3 in DNA: TGTGCCAGCAGCTTCGGGACTAGCGGGAGGGCCGGTGCAGATACGCGGTATTTT. This codes for CASSFGTSGRAGADTRYF.

This clonotype was seen at least ten times. This chain uses TRBV29-1 with TRBJ2-5; D perhaps matches TRBD2 (5 bases). Germline CDR1 and CDR2: SQVTM and ANQGSEA. This CDR3 is 13 amino acids long. The V and J ends lost 3 bases and 5 bases respectively, with 13 bases between them. CDR3 residues: CSVDSGSWETQYF. The CDR3 DNA follows: TGCAGCGTTGACTCGGGGTCATGGGAGACCCAGTACTTC.

The V call is TRBV10-3, the J call TRBJ2-1, with 9 bases lining up with TRBD2. The CDR3 contains 15 residues. Losses at the gene ends were 2 bases for V and 5 bases for J; bases not matched to a gene: 4. CDR1 ENHRY and CDR2 SYGVKD come from the germline V gene. CDR3 region: CAISEGLAGDNEQFF. CDR3 bases: TGTGCCATCAGTGAGGGGTTAGCGGGGGACAATGAGCAGTTCTTC.

The chain has TRBV29-1 and TRBJ2-1; 10 bases are shared with TRBD1. Germline V gives CDR1 SQVTM, CDR2 ANQGSEA. The CDR3 spans 15 residues. V shed 6 bases and J 3 bases; nucleotides not matched to a gene: 8. The CDR3 DNA is TGCAGCGTCATAGGACAGGGGGGCGGCTACAATGAGCAGTTCTTC. Its protein is CSVIGQGGGYNEQFF.

On this clonotype itself: An end of the junction does not agree with germline; a read error may underlie this. V usage is TRBV5-1 and J usage is TRBJ2-1, with TRBD1 identical over 9 bases. The CDR3 consists of 14 residues. The germline gives CDR1 SGHRS, CDR2 YFSETQ. CDR3 amino acids: CASSDYRGLNGQFF. The CDR3 DNA reads as TGCGCCAGCAGCGATTACAGGGGGCTAAATGGGCAGTTCTTC.

As DNA, the CDR3 is TGTGCCACCATCCCCTCCGGGACTTCGGAAAGGGAGCAGTACTTC. As protein: CATIPSGTSEREQYF. The genes are TRBV24-1 and TRBJ2-7, with D tentatively TRBD2 (6 bases). This CDR3 region has 15 residues. The ends were cut back, 8 bases at V and 7 bases at J, with 23 bases in the middle. From germline, CDR1 is KGHDR and CDR2 SFDVKD.

The chain is built from TRBV27 and TRBJ2-3; D is ambiguous. CDR3 length: 17 amino acids. The germline gives CDR1 MNHEY, CDR2 SMNVEV (reference sequence). Trimming took off 7 bases at V and 0 bases at J, with 20 bases between the two ends. In nucleotides, the CDR3 is TGTGCCAGCAACCGATTAGCCGTCGGAGCTAGCACAGATACGCAGTATTTT. This encodes CASNRLAVGASTDTQYF.

This clonotype was seen only a few times. The chain couples TRBV10-3 to TRBJ1-5; no firm D call. There are 16 residues in the CDR3. Germline V gene sequence: CDR1 ENHRY, CDR2 SYGVKD. V lost 10 bases to trimming and J lost 6 bases, with 25 bases between them. CDR3 sequence reads: CATAGYDQSRVQPQHF. Written as DNA, the CDR3 is TGTGCCACAGCGGGATATGACCAGTCGCGGGTTCAGCCCCAGCATTTT.

This clonotype has a single count. The rearrangement links TRBV27 to TRBJ2-5; 9 bases are a match to TRBD2. The J call is doubtful: the DNA matches TRBJ2-7 better. Germline V gives CDR1 MNHEY, CDR2 SMNVEV (reference sequence). This CDR3 spans 15 amino acids. The CDR3 DNA reads as TGTGCCAGCAGTCTTACTAGCGGGTCCCAATACGAGCAGTACTTC. Residues: CASSLTSGSQYEQYF.

V and J are TRBV20-1 and TRBJ1-1; 8 bases fit TRBD1. Germline lookup yields CDR1 DFQATT and CDR2 SNEGSKA (reference sequence). This CDR3 is 15 amino acids long. V lost 2 bases, J lost 4 bases, and 9 bases stayed unmatched. CDR3 in amino acids: CSARSGQGSPTEAFF. The CDR3 DNA is TGCAGTGCTAGATCCGGACAGGGATCTCCCACTGAAGCTTTCTTT.

The chain is built from TRBV20-1 and TRBJ2-1; 11 bases match TRBD2. Germline loops: CDR1 DFQATT, CDR2 SNEGSKA (reference sequence). The V gene end was trimmed by 0 bases and the J gene end by 4 bases; junction bases not matched to a gene: 2. The CDR3 runs 15 residues. The CDR3 DNA reads as TGCAGTGCTAGAGAACTAGCGGGGGTTTACAATGAGCAGTTCTTC. Translating it yields CSARELAGVYNEQFF.

The chain uses TRBV15 and TRBJ1-4; TRBD1 aligns across 10 bases. V lost 3 bases to trimming and J lost 0 bases; unmatched junction nucleotides: 10. The CDR3 loop spans 19 amino acids. CDR1 LNHNV and CDR2 YYDKDF come from the germline V gene (reference sequence). CDR3 loop: CATSSVGTGDPPTNEKLFF. The CDR3 DNA sequence: TGTGCCACCAGCAGTGTAGGGACAGGGGATCCTCCAACTAATGAAAAACTGTTTTTT. Complete variable domain (other parts from reference TRBV15 and TRBJ1-4): DAMVIQNPRYQVTQFGKPVTLSCSQTLNHNVMYWYQQKSSQAPKLLFHYYDKDFNNEADTPDNFQSRRPNTSFCFLDIRSPGLGDTAMYLCATSSVGTGDPPTNEKLFFGSGTQLSVL.

This clonotype came up once. The gene calls are TRBV29-1 and TRBJ2-4; 7 bases agree with TRBD1. The J call is doubtful: the DNA matches TRBJ2-7 better. The CDR3 consists of 13 residues. Germline V CDR1 and CDR2: SQVTM, ANQGSEA. The CDR3 spells CSVQLRGLNEQYF. CDR3 in DNA: TGCAGCGTTCAACTGAGGGGGCTGAACGAGCAGTACTTC.

This clonotype was seen a handful of times. This chain connects TRBV27 to TRBJ1-2; a weak D match, TRBD1 (6 bases). Trimming took off 2 bases at V and 7 bases at J, with 14 bases between the two ends. This CDR3 comprises 14 residues. Germline CDR1 reads MNHEY; CDR2 reads SMNVEV (reference sequence). CDR3 bases: TGTGCCAGCAGTTTAGGACCCCACAGGGCTGGCTACACCTTC. This gives the protein CASSLGPHRAGYTF.

With respect to this clonotype: Germline is not matched at one junction end, which may reflect a read error. The gene calls are TRBV7-2 and TRBJ2-2; TRBD2 is a possible D gene (6 bases). The CDR3 has 14 residues. Looked up from germline, CDR1 is SGHTA and CDR2 is FQGNSA. The CDR3 DNA follows: TGTGCCAGCACCTTAGCGGTGAACACCGGGGAGCTGTTTTTT. Translating it yields CASTLAVNTGELFF.

This clonotype was recorded a few times. J is TRBJ2-1 and V is TRBV27, with a possible D match to TRBD2 (6 bases). V gave up 1 base and J gave up 7 bases, with 29 bases separating them. CDR1 MNHEY and CDR2 SMNVEV come from the germline V gene (reference sequence). The CDR3 contains 20 residues. The CDR3: CASSLLGGLIRAGNYNEQFF. CDR3 coding DNA: TGTGCCAGCAGTTTATTAGGAGGATTGATACGCGCGGGAAATTATAATGAGCAGTTCTTC.

This clonotype turned up a few times. The chain uses TRBV7-2 and TRBJ1-2; maybe TRBD1 (6 bases). V lost 2 bases, J lost 8 bases, and 18 bases lay in between. The CDR3 sequence is 15 residues long. Germline CDR1 and CDR2: SGHTA and FQGNSA. The CDR3 spells CASSLNYGGPSGYTF. The CDR3 DNA reads TGTGCCAGCAGCTTAAATTACGGGGGGCCCTCGGGCTACACCTTC.

The chain uses TRBV28 and TRBJ2-1, with TRBD2 identical over 8 bases. The DNA matches TRBJ2-7 better at its end, which makes the J call doubtful. Germline assignment: CDR1 MDHEN and CDR2 SYDVKM. The CDR3 has 16 residues. The CDR3 coding sequence is TGTGCCAGCAGTTTATCTAGGCGGGAGGTCTACAATGAGCAGTACTTC. Translation gives CASSLSRREVYNEQYF.

The CDR3 DNA sequence: TGTGCCAGCAGTTACTCCCGCCGGGGGGTTGGGGCCGGGGAGCTGTTTTTT. It yields the protein CASSYSRRGVGAGELFF. The chain carries TRBV6-5 and TRBJ2-2; 7 bases map to TRBD2. V gave up 0 bases and J gave up 6 bases; unmatched junction bases: 10. The germline V gene encodes CDR1 MNHEY and CDR2 SVGAGI. This CDR3 comprises 17 residues.

This clonotype was detected only a few times. V and J are TRBV4-3 and TRBJ2-1; 8 bases agree with TRBD2. The CDR3 runs to 15 residues. Germline trimming cut 0 bases from V and 15 bases from J; bases unmatched to any gene: 13. Germline V lookup: CDR1 LGHNA, CDR2 YSLEER. In DNA, the CDR3 is TGCGCCAGCAGCCAAGATTCGGGACTAGAGAGAATACTGTTCTTC. Protein sequence: CASSQDSGLERILFF.

This clonotype was seen only once. The J gene is TRBJ1-5, the V gene TRBV6-2 or TRBV6-3; 8 bases agree with TRBD1. Germline trimming cut 2 bases from V and 2 bases from J; bases unmatched to any gene: 8. Germline CDR1 is MNHEY and CDR2 is SVGEGT. This CDR3 is 17 amino acids long. The CDR3: CASSYTRRGRRNQPQHF. The CDR3 region has the DNA TGTGCCAGCAGTTACACCCGCAGGGGGCGTCGCAATCAGCCCCAGCATTTT.

The rearrangement uses TRBV21-1 and TRBJ1-2; TRBD1, the table's D call, lacks a check against the DNA. TRBV21-1 is a listed pseudogene. This CDR3 is built from 14 residues. The CDR3 spells CASSKEVRQGGYTF. CDR3 DNA sequence: TGTGCCAGCAGCAAAGAGGTCAGGCAGGGTGGCTACACCTTC.

V and J are TRBV6-6 and TRBJ1-2; D perhaps matches TRBD1 (6 bases). V shed 7 bases and J shed 4 bases, with 16 bases lying between them. The V gene's germline CDR1 is MNHNY and CDR2 SVGAGI (reference sequence). CDR3 size: 14 residues. The CDR3 nucleotides are TGTGCCAGCACCGGACAGCTCGGGACCTATGGCTACACCTTC. This gives the protein CASTGQLGTYGYTF.

The gene calls are TRBV27 and TRBJ1-1; D uncertain. Germline assignment: CDR1 MNHEY and CDR2 SMNVEV (reference sequence). The CDR3 loop spans 15 amino acids. With 3 bases removed from V and 7 bases from J, the gap between germline ends came to 18 bases. This chain's CDR3 is CASSFKRFRVGEAFF. The CDR3 region has the DNA TGTGCCAGCAGTTTCAAACGGTTCCGGGTGGGTGAAGCTTTCTTT.